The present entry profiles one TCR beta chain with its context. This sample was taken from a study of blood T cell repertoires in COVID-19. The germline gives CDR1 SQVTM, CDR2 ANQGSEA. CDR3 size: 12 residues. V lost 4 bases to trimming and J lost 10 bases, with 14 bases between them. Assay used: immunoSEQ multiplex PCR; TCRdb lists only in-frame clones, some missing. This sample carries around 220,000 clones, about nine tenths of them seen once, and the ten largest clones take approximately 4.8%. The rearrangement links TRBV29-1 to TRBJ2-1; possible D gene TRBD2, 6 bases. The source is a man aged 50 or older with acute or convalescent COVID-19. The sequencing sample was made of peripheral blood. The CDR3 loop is CSVGDFTREQFF. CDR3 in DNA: TGCAGCGTTGGGGACTTCACCAGAGAGCAGTTCTTC.